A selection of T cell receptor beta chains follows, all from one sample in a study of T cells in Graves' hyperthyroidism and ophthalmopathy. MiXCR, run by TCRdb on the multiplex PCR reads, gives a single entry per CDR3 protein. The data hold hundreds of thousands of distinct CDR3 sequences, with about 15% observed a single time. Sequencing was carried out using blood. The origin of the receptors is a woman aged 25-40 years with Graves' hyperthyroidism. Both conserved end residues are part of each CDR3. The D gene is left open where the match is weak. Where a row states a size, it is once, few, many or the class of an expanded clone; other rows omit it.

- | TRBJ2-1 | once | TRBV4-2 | CASSQEVGDDEQFF | TGTGCCAGCAGCCAAGAAGTTGGAGATGATGAGCAGTTCTTC
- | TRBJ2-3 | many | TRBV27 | CASSFIAEQGPDTQYF | TGTGCCAGCAGTTTTATAGCGGAGCAGGGACCAGATACGCAGTATTTT
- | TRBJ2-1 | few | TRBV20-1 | CSVERVGFYNEQFF | TGCAGTGTAGAGCGAGTGGGCTTTTACAATGAGCAGTTCTTC
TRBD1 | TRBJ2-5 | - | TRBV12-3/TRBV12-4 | CASSRRTGTGVETQYF | TGTGCCAGCAGTCGACGGACCGGGACAGGGGTGGAGACCCAGTACTTC
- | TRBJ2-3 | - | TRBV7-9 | CASSPNTQYF | TGTGCCAGCAGTCCGAATACGCAGTATTTT
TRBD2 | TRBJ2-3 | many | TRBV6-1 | CASSEGGGRADTQYF | TGTGCCAGCAGTGAAGGGGGCGGGAGAGCAGATACGCAGTATTTT
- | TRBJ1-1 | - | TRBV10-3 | CAIRSGVDTEAFF | TGTGCCATCAGGAGTGGGGTTGACACTGAAGCTTTCTTT
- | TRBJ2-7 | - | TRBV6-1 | CASRGGRTASYEQYF | TGTGCCAGCAGGGGGGGACGGACGGCTTCCTACGAGCAGTACTTC
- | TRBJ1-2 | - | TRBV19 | CASSIESDAGGYTF | TGTGCCAGTAGTATAGAATCAGATGCAGGTGGCTACACCTTC
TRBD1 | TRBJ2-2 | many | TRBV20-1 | CSARGTGGTGELFF | TGCAGTGCTAGGGGGACAGGGGGCACCGGGGAGCTGTTTTTT
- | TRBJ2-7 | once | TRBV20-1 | CSATGTDNSYEQYF | TGCAGTGCTACCGGGACGGACAACTCCTACGAGCAGTACTTC
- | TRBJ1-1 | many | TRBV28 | CASRETGYEAFF | TGTGCCAGCAGGGAAACAGGATATGAAGCTTTCTTT
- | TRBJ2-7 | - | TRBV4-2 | CASSQEDGPTLTYEQYF | TGTGCCAGCAGCCAGGAAGACGGTCCAACCTTAACCTACGAGCAGTACTTC
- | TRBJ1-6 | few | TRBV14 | CASSGTRSPLHF | TGTGCCAGCAGCGGGACGAGATCACCCCTCCACTTT
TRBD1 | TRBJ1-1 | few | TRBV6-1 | CASSLIRDRGRITEAFF | TGTGCCAGCAGCCTAATTCGGGACAGGGGGAGAATCACTGAAGCTTTCTTT